A selection of T cell receptor beta chains follows, all from one sample in a study of T cell changes during pregnancy in multiple sclerosis. Only in-frame clones appear in the TCRdb table, and some are missing; sequencing was by immunoSEQ multiplex PCR. In the table there are more than 65,000 clones, approximately 90% of which are singletons. The sequencing used peripheral blood, collected in the first trimester of pregnancy. These receptors originate from a female donor with multiple sclerosis, enrolled in a pregnancy study. Each CDR3 is given with its conserved first and last residue. A D gene is named only where the DNA matches it firmly. Clone size is not always given. Where it is, it says once, few, many or a class for expanded clones.

d_call,v_call,j_call,clone_size,cdr3_aa,cdr3_nt
TRBD1,TRBV5-1,TRBJ1-4,.,CASSPGTGRNEKLFF,TGCGCCAGCAGCCCCGGGACAGGGAGGAATGAAAAACTGTTTTTT
TRBD1,TRBV5-5,TRBJ2-7,.,CASSRYDREYEQYF,TGTGCCAGCAGTCGATACGACAGGGAGTACGAGCAGTACTTC
.,TRBV30,TRBJ1-1,.,CAWSANLNTEAFF,TGTGCCTGGAGCGCTAATTTGAACACTGAAGCTTTCTTT
.,TRBV9,TRBJ2-4,few,CASSGAGRGNIQYF,TGTGCCAGCAGCGGAGCTGGGAGGGGGAACATTCAGTACTTC
TRBD1,TRBV2,TRBJ2-7,few,CASRPGQQVNEQYF,TGTGCCAGCAGACCGGGACAGCAGGTAAACGAGCAGTACTTC
TRBD2,TRBV9,TRBJ2-3,.,CASSVLGLAGTDTQYF,TGTGCCAGCAGCGTTCTCGGACTAGCCGGCACAGATACGCAGTATTTT
TRBD1,TRBV14,TRBJ2-3,many,CASSQSETGGPDTQYF,TGTGCCAGCAGCCAATCAGAGACAGGGGGACCAGATACGCAGTATTTT
.,TRBV7-3,TRBJ2-2,.,CASSLLGQGTGELFF,TGTGCCAGCAGCTTACTGGGACAAGGGACCGGGGAGCTGTTTTTT
.,TRBV7-9,TRBJ1-1,few,CASSLQGYGEAFF,TGTGCCAGCAGCTTACAGGGCTATGGTGAAGCTTTCTTT
.,TRBV2,TRBJ1-4,.,CASSVGVRGEKLFF,TGTGCCAGCAGTGTCGGGGTCAGGGGTGAAAAACTGTTTTTT
TRBD1,TRBV7-6,TRBJ2-5,.,CASSLATGGIEETQYF,TGTGCCAGCAGCTTAGCGACAGGGGGAATCGAAGAGACCCAGTACTTC
TRBD1,TRBV10-3,TRBJ1-2,.,CAISERETGTGGSDYGYTF,TGTGCCATCAGTGAGAGGGAGACGGGGACAGGGGGATCTGACTATGGCTACACCTTC
.,TRBV5-6,TRBJ1-2,.,CASSSWAYGYTF,TGTGCCAGCAGCTCGTGGGCCTATGGCTACACCTTC
.,TRBV7-3,TRBJ2-2,.,CASSARVTGELFF,TGTGCCAGCAGCGCGCGAGTCACCGGGGAGCTGTTTTTT
TRBD1,TRBV2,TRBJ1-6,.,CASNTKGTGEAPLHF,TGTGCCAGCAACACCAAGGGGACAGGGGAAGCACCCCTCCACTTT
.,TRBV15,TRBJ2-5,.,CATSRTSRDTKTQYF,TGTGCCACCAGCAGAACCTCTAGGGACACGAAGACCCAGTACTTC
TRBD1,TRBV6-1,TRBJ1-1,.,CASSEQPDRGKAFF,TGTGCCAGCAGTGAACAACCCGACAGGGGAAAAGCTTTCTTT
.,TRBV4-3,TRBJ1-4,.,CASSQERSNEKLFF,TGCGCCAGCAGCCAAGAGAGGAGTAATGAAAAACTGTTTTTT
TRBD2,TRBV28,TRBJ2-7,.,CASTNSGSSDEQYF,TGTGCCAGCACCAATAGCGGGAGCAGCGACGAGCAGTACTTC
.,TRBV28,TRBJ2-2,.,CASSLDGVGGTGELFF,TGTGCCAGCAGTTTAGACGGCGTAGGGGGAACCGGGGAGCTGTTTTTT
TRBD1,TRBV10-3,TRBJ2-7,.,CAISNRDRSSYEQYF,TGTGCCATCAGTAACCGGGACAGGAGCTCCTACGAGCAGTACTTC
.,TRBV18,TRBJ2-5,.,CASSITRDRETQYF,TGTGCCAGCTCAATTACGCGGGATCGAGAGACCCAGTACTTC
TRBD1,TRBV6-1,TRBJ2-1,.,CASSDGQGYNEQFF,TGTGCCAGCAGTGATGGACAGGGTTACAATGAGCAGTTCTTC
TRBD1,TRBV7-3,TRBJ1-1,.,CASSPSGTGAEAFF,TGTGCCAGCAGCCCCTCCGGGACAGGGGCTGAAGCTTTCTTT
.,TRBV27,TRBJ2-5,.,CASSGLGGPTRRGTQYF,TGTGCCAGCAGTGGGTTGGGGGGGCCAACTCGCCGGGGGACCCAGTACTTC
TRBD1,TRBV5-1,TRBJ2-5,.,CASSSRGGQGARETQYF,TGCGCCAGCAGCTCCAGGGGGGGACAGGGGGCCCGGGAGACCCAGTACTTC
TRBD1,TRBV19,TRBJ1-2,.,CASTRDRNYGYTF,TGTGCCAGTACCAGGGACAGGAACTATGGCTACACCTTC
.,TRBV4-3,TRBJ2-2,once,CASSQDLTGQLRTGELFF,TGCGCCAGCAGCCAAGACCTCACAGGACAACTTCGAACCGGGGAGCTGTTTTTT
TRBD1,TRBV4-2,TRBJ2-7,.,CASSHEPGQGREQYF,TGTGCCAGCAGCCATGAACCGGGACAGGGGAGAGAGCAGTACTTC
.,TRBV5-6,TRBJ2-3,.,CASSLAGGVADTQYF,TGTGCCAGCAGCTTGGCCGGCGGGGTGGCAGATACGCAGTATTTT
TRBD1,TRBV7-2,TRBJ2-7,.,CASSSSRQGETVRSYEQYF,TGTGCCAGCAGCTCGAGCAGACAGGGGGAGACTGTCAGGTCCTACGAGCAGTACTTC
.,TRBV4-1,TRBJ2-5,.,CASSQDEKGRTQYF,TGCGCCAGCAGCCAAGACGAGAAGGGGCGGACCCAGTACTTC
TRBD1,TRBV9,TRBJ1-2,few,CASSGTQGGYGYTF,TGTGCCAGCAGCGGGACACAGGGGGGCTATGGCTACACCTTC
.,TRBV6-5,TRBJ2-7,.,CASSRAGSYEQYF,TGTGCCAGCTCCCGGGCGGGCTCCTACGAGCAGTACTTC
.,TRBV28,TRBJ1-3,.,CASRHGTTGNTIYF,TGTGCCAGCAGACATGGGACAACTGGAAACACCATATATTTT
TRBD2,TRBV19,TRBJ2-2,.,CASSIPSGNTGELFF,TGTGCCAGTAGTATACCTAGCGGGAACACCGGGGAGCTGTTTTTT
.,TRBV7-2,TRBJ1-1,.,CASSFQGSTEAFF,TGTGCCAGCAGCTTTCAGGGAAGCACTGAAGCTTTCTTT
TRBD1,TRBV28,TRBJ2-7,.,CASSSQGAYEQYF,TGTGCCAGCAGTTCACAGGGGGCCTACGAGCAGTACTTC
.,TRBV20-1,TRBJ2-5,.,CAITSGKTQYF,TGCGCCATTACCAGCGGAAAGACCCAGTACTTC
TRBD2,TRBV7-8,TRBJ2-3,.,CASSLTSGTMDTQYF,TGTGCCAGCAGCCTGACTAGCGGGACGATGGATACGCAGTATTTT
TRBD1,TRBV7-9,TRBJ1-6,.,CASSPGRGTGPNSPLHF,TGTGCCAGCAGCCCGGGGCGAGGGACAGGGCCGAATTCACCCCTCCACTTT
.,TRBV6-6,TRBJ1-2,.,CASSPDRGYGYTF,TGTGCCAGCAGTCCCGACAGAGGCTATGGCTACACCTTC
.,TRBV30,TRBJ1-2,.,CAWIQLRGSYGYTF,TGTGCCTGGATTCAACTCAGGGGCAGCTATGGCTACACCTTC
.,TRBV7-9,TRBJ1-6,.,CASSPRRFGDNSPLHF,TGTGCCAGCAGCCCCCGGCGTTTCGGGGATAATTCACCCCTCCACTTT
TRBD2,TRBV19,TRBJ2-7,.,CASSILAGGQSYEQYF,TGTGCCAGTAGTATATTAGCGGGAGGACAGTCCTACGAGCAGTACTTC